Sequencing of this TCR beta chain was carried out in a study of early T cells in non-severe SARS-CoV-2 infection. Regarding the study as a whole: Private and CD4 specificities were missed by VDJdb matching, skewed to anti-spike CD8.

Note on this clonotype: Its antigen is unidentified.

Trimming at V came to 6 bases and at J to 5 bases, leaving 8 bases not matched to a gene. Germline V gene sequence: CDR1 MNHEY, CDR2 SVGEGT. This CDR3 has 15 amino acids. TCRdb re-derived calls from the 5' RACE reads in MiXCR, one entry per CDR3 protein. The sample has approximately 88,000 distinct CDR3 sequences; approximately 15% are singletons. Sample: whole blood. The TCR originated in an adult who was a healthcare worker with PCR-confirmed SARS-CoV-2 infection or an uninfected control (not recorded which). This chain connects TRBV6-2 or TRBV6-3 to TRBJ2-3, with TRBD2 identical over 10 bases. The CDR3 coding sequence is TGTGCCAGCAGGGAGCGGGGGGGCCCAGGAGATACGCAGTATTTT. It encodes CASRERGGPGDTQYF.